This entry concerns a single T cell receptor (beta chain). What it binds is not known. Pooling covered second doses at about 4 or about 12 weeks. Clones were read by immunoSEQ multiplex PCR, and TCRdb kept only the in-frame ones, dropping some. The sample consists of some 150,000 clones, 85% to 95% of them appearing once. These data belong to a study of T cell responses to AZD1222 COVID-19 vaccine. General study points: Close to half of spike-specific TCRs reportedly recognize unmutated variant regions. Rises in breadth and depth of Spike-specific TCRs came after two AZD1222 doses. The repertoires were collected only after the peak T cell response.

The source is an adult who received the AZD1222 COVID-19 vaccine. The material sequenced was peripheral blood, taken 28 days after the second AZD1222 dose.

The CDR3 sequence is CASSWRGVTNEKLFF. The CDR3 DNA is TGTGCCAGCAGCTGGCGGGGGGTAACTAATGAAAAACTGTTTTTT. The V call is TRBV11-2, the J call TRBJ1-4, with D possibly being TRBD1 (5 bases). Germline assignment: CDR1 SGHAT and CDR2 FQNNGV. V was cut by 4 bases and J by 1 base, with 10 bases left in between. This CDR3 has 15 residues.